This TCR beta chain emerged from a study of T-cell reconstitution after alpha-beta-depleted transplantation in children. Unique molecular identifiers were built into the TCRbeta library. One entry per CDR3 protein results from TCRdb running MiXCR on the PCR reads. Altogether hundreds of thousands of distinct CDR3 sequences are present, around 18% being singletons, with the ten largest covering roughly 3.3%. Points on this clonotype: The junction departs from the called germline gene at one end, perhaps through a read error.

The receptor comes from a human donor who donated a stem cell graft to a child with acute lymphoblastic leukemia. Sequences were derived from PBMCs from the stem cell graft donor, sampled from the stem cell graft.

This chain's CDR3 is CASSPPMVNTEAFF. The DNA of the CDR3 is TGTGCCAGCAGCCCCCCCATGGTAAACACTGAAGCCTTCTTT. V and J are TRBV7-9 and TRBJ1-1, with D uncertain. The length of the CDR3 is 14 residues. Germline assignment: CDR1 SEHNR and CDR2 FQNEAQ (reference sequence). Using reference TRBV7-9 and TRBJ1-1 for the parts outside the CDR3, the full variable domain is DTGVSQNPRHKITKRGQNVTFRCDPISEHNRLYWYRQTLGQGPEFLTYFQNEAQLEKSRLLSDRFSAERPKGSFSTLEIQRTEQGDSAMYLCASSPPMVNTEAFFGQGTRLTVV.